The present entry profiles one T cell receptor beta chain with its context. Other DNA sequences in the same sample also yield this CDR3. This specimen belongs to a study of blood T cell repertoires in COVID-19. Study information: The United States, Italy and Spain provided the acute and convalescent COVID-19 samples. PBMCs, B-cell-depleted T cells, or T cells provided the cDNA or gDNA that made up the material.

Unmatched junction bases numbered 4, after V lost 5 bases and J lost 6 bases. Per germline, CDR1 MNHEY and CDR2 SVGAGI. The CDR3 contains 13 residues. Original processing methods: Amplification of reference gene primers was used by the study to estimate nucleated cell counts. TCRdb's table, derived via immunoSEQ multiplex PCR, lists solely in-frame clones and lacks some. V and J calls plus clone size are reproduced from that table; the DNA served to infer D and trimming. In the table there are 100,000 or so clones, approximately 91% of which are singletons. This receptor was taken from a man in his sixties with acute or convalescent COVID-19. This chain links TRBV6-5 with TRBJ1-2, with 9 bases fitting TRBD1. The source material was peripheral blood. CDR3 DNA sequence: TGTGCCAGCAGTCTACAGGGGGCTGATGGCTACACCTTC. This gives the protein CASSLQGADGYTF.